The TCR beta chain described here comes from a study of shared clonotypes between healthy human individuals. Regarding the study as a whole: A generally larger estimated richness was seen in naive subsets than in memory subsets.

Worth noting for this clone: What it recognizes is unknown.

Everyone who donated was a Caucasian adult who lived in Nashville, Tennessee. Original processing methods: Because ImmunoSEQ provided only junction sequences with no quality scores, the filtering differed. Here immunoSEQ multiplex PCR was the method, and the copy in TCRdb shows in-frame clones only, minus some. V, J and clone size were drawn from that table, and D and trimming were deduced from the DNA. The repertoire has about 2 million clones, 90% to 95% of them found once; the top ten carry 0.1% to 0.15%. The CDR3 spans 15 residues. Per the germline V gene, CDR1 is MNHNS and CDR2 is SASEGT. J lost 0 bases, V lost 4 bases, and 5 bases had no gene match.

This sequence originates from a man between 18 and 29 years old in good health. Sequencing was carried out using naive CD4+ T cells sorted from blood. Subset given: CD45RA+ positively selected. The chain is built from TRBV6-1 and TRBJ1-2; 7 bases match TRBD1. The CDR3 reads CASSVQGVANYGYTF. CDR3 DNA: TGTGCCAGCAGTGTCCAGGGGGTGGCTAACTATGGCTACACCTTC.